This entry describes one T cell receptor (beta chain). Its antigen is undetermined. Data came from immunoSEQ multiplex PCR; TCRdb stores just in-frame clones and leaves some out. In the table there are 46,000 or so clones, approximately 71% of which are singletons. This entry is derived from a study of OX40 agonist ivuxolimab in advanced cancers. Germline values: CDR1 SGHTA, CDR2 FQGNSA. The CDR3 runs to 11 residues. The V end lost 5 bases, the J end lost 10 bases, and 10 bases lay between the germline ends. Study-wide findings and caveats: Expanded peripheral T cells had an undetermined antigen specificity. Both blood CD4+ and CD8+ T cells showed clonal growth by week 6 at 0.1 to 3.0 mg/kg.

The clonotype was recovered from an adult with an advanced solid tumor such as melanoma, head and neck, liver or kidney cancer. Sequenced material: CD4+ or CD8+ T cells sorted from blood, taken in a trial of the OX40 agonist ivuxolimab. This chain connects TRBV7-2 to TRBJ2-3; D is ambiguous. CDR3 nucleotides: TGTGCCAGCAGCCACATTATGCCGCAGTATTTT. Translation gives CASSHIMPQYF.